Given below is one T cell receptor (beta chain) in context. Its antigen specificity is not known. One base away there is no much larger clone; base qualities are not given. Based on the germline V gene (reference sequence), the CDR1 and CDR2 sequences are DFQATT and SNEGSKA. Here V drops 6 bases and J drops 2 bases, and the junction holds 5 bases not matched to any gene. Its CDR3 holds 13 amino acids, cysteine through phenylalanine. The only DNA kept is the CDR3, 39 bases in frame from the first base. The sample originates from a study of read filtering for tumor transcriptome and immune sequencing (dated by TCRdb to between 2020 and 2021). With respect to the entire study: The cohort had 17 male and 14 female patients with a mean age of around 66 years, ranging from 47 to 80. Using the same bone marrow samples, the study compared TCR repertoires obtained by targeted immune repertoire sequencing with those obtained by bulk whole-transcriptome sequencing. TCR-region mapped reads per sample ranged from about 4 to 10.27 million with IR-seq versus only about 75 to 1,400 with RNA-seq. By revised international staging, 8 patients were R-ISS I, under 20 were R-ISS II and over five were R-ISS III. As a main aim, a read-filtering strategy for immune repertoire data was addressed, with the specific question being whether clonotypes supported by a single read should be removed. Whole-transcriptome libraries were prepared with the TruSeq RNA Access Library Prep Kit after DNase treatment. Beyond this particular receptor, the publication reports: Clonotypes were captured by IR-seq at much higher depth and more reliably than by RNA-seq, and smaller IR-seq throughput was sufficient for identification of most shared clonotypes. Single-read clonotypes made up around 82% of clonotypes but only 3% to 4% of total reads in IR-seq, compared with about 77% of clonotypes and approximately 40% of reads in RNA-seq. When single-read clonotypes were removed, the proportions of shared clonotypes in IR-seq and RNA-seq correlated more strongly. The sorted CD138-negative fraction was not purified T cells but a mixed bone marrow immune population.

The Immunoverse kit was used to build TCR libraries from around 400 ng RNA, with molecular barcoded adaptors covering alpha/delta and beta/gamma chains. TCR library preparation was performed with the same RNA that was used for transcriptome sequencing. An Illumina HiSeq 4000 with 2 x 150 cycles was used to sequence the TCR libraries. For the original study's pipeline: MiXCR aligned TCR reads to human V, D, J and C references and assembled the aligned reads into CDR3 clonotypes, with quality filtering and error correction included. Clonotype counts and gene usage diversity were analyzed with the tcR package in R. Raw mapping reads were checked after the RNA-seq reads had been mapped by STAR aligner version 2.5.3a onto the human GRCh37 genome. To test how sequencing depth affected the clonotypes detected, IR-seq fastq files were randomly downsampled with Seqtk 1.3. TCRdb trimmed public reads at Q25 via fastp, called clones via MiXCR and kept in-frame beta chains. Rows merge per CDR3 protein into single entries with the most common DNA and genes. The V and J calls were not made by the authors but by TCRdb's processing. The sample has around 50,000 distinct CDR3 sequences on record, approximately 13% of them singletons. The ten largest account for 16% of the sample.

Bone marrow was sampled from every patient at the time of active disease. Ficoll-Hypaque density gradient centrifugation was used to isolate bone marrow mononuclear cells. Myeloma plasma cells were removed and CD138-negative cells were collected by negative selection after labeling with CD138 magnetic microbeads on a MACS separator. Flow cytometry with CD138 antibodies on an Attune NxT was used to check how pure the isolated cells were. Total RNA was extracted with TRIzol reagent and quantified with a NanoDrop spectrophotometer. For each patient, the CD138-negative bone marrow sample underwent paired RNA-seq and IR-seq.

The chain joins TRBV20-1 to TRBJ2-7, and 9 bases in between align with TRBD1. Sequenced sample: a population of CD138-negative cells sorted from bone marrow. Read against the paper, the sample's cell subset or site label means: bone marrow mononuclear cells depleted of CD138+ plasma/myeloma cells by negative magnetic selection. The receptor was isolated from a donor over 35 with multiple myeloma. The CDR3 has the sequence CSARTGVTYEQYF. The DNA is TGCAGTGCGCGGACAGGGGTAACCTACGAGCAGTACTTC.